This entry concerns a single TCR beta chain. The antigen remains unidentified. Assay used: immunoSEQ multiplex PCR; TCRdb lists only in-frame clones, some missing. The sample holds 140,000 to 150,000 clones; around 92% are singletons and the top ten take less than 3.5%. The record originates from a study of T cell responses to AZD1222 COVID-19 vaccine. Study results and caveats: Most donors were white British and more were female, and clonal diversity was possibly underestimated. Reportedly, nearly half of unique spike TCRs recognized epitopes outside B.1.351/B.1.1.7 mutations.

Here the sequenced sample was peripheral blood, taken 28 days after the second AZD1222 dose. The clonotype originates from an adult who received the AZD1222 COVID-19 vaccine.

DNA for the CDR3: TGTGCCAGCTCACCGAGAGGGGAGGCGAGCTACACCTTC. It codes for CASSPRGEASYTF. The chain combines TRBV18 with TRBJ1-2, with D tentatively TRBD1 (5 bases). CDR1 is KGHSH and CDR2 is LQKENI in the germline V gene. The ends were cut back, 3 bases at V and 9 bases at J, with 14 bases in the middle. This CDR3 has 13 residues.